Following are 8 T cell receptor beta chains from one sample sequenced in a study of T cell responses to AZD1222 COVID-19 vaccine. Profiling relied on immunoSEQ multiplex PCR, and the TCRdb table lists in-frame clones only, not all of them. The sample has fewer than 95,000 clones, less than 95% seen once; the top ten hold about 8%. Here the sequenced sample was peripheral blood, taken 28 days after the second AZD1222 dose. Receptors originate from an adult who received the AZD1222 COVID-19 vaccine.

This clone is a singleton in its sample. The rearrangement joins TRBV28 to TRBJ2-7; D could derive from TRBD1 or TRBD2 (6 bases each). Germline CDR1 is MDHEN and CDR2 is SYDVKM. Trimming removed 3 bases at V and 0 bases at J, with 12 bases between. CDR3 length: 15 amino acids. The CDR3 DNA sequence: TGTGCCAGCAGTTTTTCGGGGGCCACCTCCTACGAGCAGTACTTC. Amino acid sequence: CASSFSGATSYEQYF.

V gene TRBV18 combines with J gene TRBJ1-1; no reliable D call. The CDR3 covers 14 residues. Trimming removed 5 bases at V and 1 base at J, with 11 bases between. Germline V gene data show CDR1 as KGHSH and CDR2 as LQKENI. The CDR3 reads CASSKRTENTEAFF. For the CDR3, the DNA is TGTGCCAGCTCAAAGAGGACGGAGAACACTGAAGCTTTCTTT.

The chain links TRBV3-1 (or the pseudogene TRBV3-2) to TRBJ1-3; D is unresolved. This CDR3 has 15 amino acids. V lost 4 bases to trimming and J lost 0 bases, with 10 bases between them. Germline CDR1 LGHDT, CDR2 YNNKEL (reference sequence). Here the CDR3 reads CASSRGVYSGNTIYF. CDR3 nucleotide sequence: TGTGCCAGCAGCCGTGGGGTTTACTCTGGAAACACCATATATTTT.

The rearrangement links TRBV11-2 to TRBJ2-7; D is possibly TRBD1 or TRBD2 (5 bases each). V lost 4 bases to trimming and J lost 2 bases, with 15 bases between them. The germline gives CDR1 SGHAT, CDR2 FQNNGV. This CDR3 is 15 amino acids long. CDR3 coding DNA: TGTGCCAGCAGCTACCCCGGGACCAGGGCCTACGAGCAGTACTTC. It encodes CASSYPGTRAYEQYF.

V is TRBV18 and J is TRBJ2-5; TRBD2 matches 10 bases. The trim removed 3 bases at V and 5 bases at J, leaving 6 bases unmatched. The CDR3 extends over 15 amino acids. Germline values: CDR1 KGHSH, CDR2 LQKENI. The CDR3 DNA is TGTGCCAGCTCACCTAGCCTAGCGGGAGCGGAGACCCAGTACTTC. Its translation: CASSPSLAGAETQYF.

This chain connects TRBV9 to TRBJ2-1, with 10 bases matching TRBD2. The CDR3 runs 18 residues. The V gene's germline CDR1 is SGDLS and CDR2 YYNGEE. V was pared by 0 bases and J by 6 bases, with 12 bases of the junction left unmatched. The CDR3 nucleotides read TGTGCCAGCAGCGTAGATCTAGCGGGAGATTTGGGGGGCAATGAGCAGTTCTTC. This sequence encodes CASSVDLAGDLGGNEQFF.

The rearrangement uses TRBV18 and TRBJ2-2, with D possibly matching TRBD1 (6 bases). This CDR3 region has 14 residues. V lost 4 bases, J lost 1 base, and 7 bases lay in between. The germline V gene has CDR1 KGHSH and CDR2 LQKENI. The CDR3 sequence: CASSLQGNTGELFF. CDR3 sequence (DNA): TGTGCCAGCTCACTACAGGGGAACACCGGGGAGCTGTTTTTT.

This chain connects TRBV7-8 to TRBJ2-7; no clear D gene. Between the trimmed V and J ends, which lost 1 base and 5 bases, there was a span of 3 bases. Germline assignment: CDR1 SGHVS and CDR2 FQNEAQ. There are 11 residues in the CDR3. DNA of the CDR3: TGTGCCAGCAGCTTAGTGGACGAGCAGTACTTC. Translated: CASSLVDEQYF.